The rows below give T cell receptor beta chains drawn from one sample of a study of T cell responses to AZD1222 COVID-19 vaccine. Repertoires were generated with immunoSEQ multiplex PCR, while TCRdb's copy carries only in-frame clones and drops some. Of 100,000 to 150,000 clones in the sample, over 90% were seen once. The sample here was peripheral blood, taken on day 0 of AZD1222 vaccination. The receptors were sampled from an adult in good health. Both conserved end residues are part of each CDR3. The D gene is left open where the match is weak. Rows may omit the clone size; those that give it use once, few, many or a size class.

j_gene: TRBJ1-5
abundance: .
v_gene: TRBV30
d_gene: .
CDR3aa: CAWSNTFSNQPQHF
CDR3nt: TGTGCCTGGAGTAATACATTTAGCAATCAGCCCCAGCATTTT

j_gene: TRBJ2-1
abundance: .
v_gene: TRBV10-3
d_gene: .
CDR3aa: CAISPGHRVLEQFF
CDR3nt: TGTGCCATCAGTCCGGGGCACCGGGTGCTTGAGCAGTTCTTC

j_gene: TRBJ1-1
abundance: .
v_gene: TRBV6-5
d_gene: .
CDR3aa: CATTTVARNTEAFF
CDR3nt: TGTGCCACCACCACGGTCGCCCGGAACACTGAAGCTTTCTTT

j_gene: TRBJ1-5
abundance: few
v_gene: TRBV4-2
d_gene: .
CDR3aa: CASSQDQEQPQHF
CDR3nt: TGTGCCAGCAGCCAAGATCAGGAGCAGCCCCAGCATTTT

j_gene: TRBJ1-2
abundance: .
v_gene: TRBV30
d_gene: .
CDR3aa: CAWSSQTWLSYGYTF
CDR3nt: TGTGCCTGGAGTAGCCAAACGTGGCTCAGCTATGGCTACACCTTC

j_gene: TRBJ1-6
abundance: .
v_gene: TRBV2
d_gene: TRBD1
CDR3aa: CASSGQGNSPLHF
CDR3nt: TGTGCCAGCTCCGGACAGGGGAATTCACCCCTCCACTTT

j_gene: TRBJ1-2
abundance: .
v_gene: TRBV6-1
d_gene: .
CDR3aa: CASSERGGEGYTF
CDR3nt: TGTGCCAGCAGTGAACGTGGGGGGGAGGGCTACACCTTC

j_gene: TRBJ2-3
abundance: .
v_gene: TRBV11-3
d_gene: .
CDR3aa: CASSDPGTGTDTQYF
CDR3nt: TGTGCCAGCAGCGACCCGGGGACCGGCACAGATACGCAGTATTTT

j_gene: TRBJ2-7
abundance: .
v_gene: TRBV29-1
d_gene: .
CDR3aa: CSVKPGGPYEQYF
CDR3nt: TGCAGCGTTAAACCGGGTGGCCCCTACGAGCAGTACTTC

j_gene: TRBJ2-1
abundance: .
v_gene: TRBV28
d_gene: .
CDR3aa: CASSFTGSSYNEQFF
CDR3nt: TGTGCCAGCAGTTTCACGGGGAGCTCCTACAATGAGCAGTTCTTC

j_gene: TRBJ2-1
abundance: .
v_gene: TRBV6-5
d_gene: .
CDR3aa: CASSYSTGTNEQFF
CDR3nt: TGTGCCAGCAGTTACTCGACAGGTACCAATGAGCAGTTCTTC

j_gene: TRBJ2-1
abundance: .
v_gene: TRBV5-1
d_gene: .
CDR3aa: CASSLGANNEQFF
CDR3nt: TGCGCCAGCAGCTTGGGAGCTAACAATGAGCAGTTCTTC

j_gene: TRBJ1-4
abundance: .
v_gene: TRBV18
d_gene: .
CDR3aa: CASSQRRDEKLFF
CDR3nt: TGTGCCAGCTCCCAAAGGCGGGATGAAAAACTGTTTTTT

j_gene: TRBJ1-1
abundance: .
v_gene: TRBV7-9
d_gene: TRBD1
CDR3aa: CASSFSGQGGTEAFF
CDR3nt: TGTGCCAGCAGCTTTTCGGGACAGGGGGGCACTGAAGCTTTCTTT

j_gene: TRBJ1-6
abundance: once
v_gene: TRBV4-1
d_gene: .
CDR3aa: CASSPDGSSYNSPLHF
CDR3nt: TGCGCCAGCAGCCCGGACGGGAGCTCCTATAATTCACCCCTCCACTTT

j_gene: TRBJ1-1
abundance: few
v_gene: TRBV5-1
d_gene: .
CDR3aa: CASSLRNMNTEAFF
CDR3nt: TGCGCCAGCAGCTTGAGAAATATGAACACTGAAGCTTTCTTT

j_gene: TRBJ1-5
abundance: .
v_gene: TRBV30
d_gene: .
CDR3aa: CAWSSADVDVQHF
CDR3nt: TGTGCCTGGAGTTCCGCCGACGTAGACGTACAGCATTTT

j_gene: TRBJ2-5
abundance: .
v_gene: TRBV2
d_gene: TRBD1
CDR3aa: CASKTGTGGETQYF
CDR3nt: TGTGCCAGTAAAACCGGGACAGGGGGAGAGACCCAGTACTTC

j_gene: TRBJ1-1
abundance: .
v_gene: TRBV3-1/TRBV3-2
d_gene: .
CDR3aa: CASSPTGPAEAFF
CDR3nt: TGTGCCAGCAGCCCCACGGGACCCGCAGAAGCTTTCTTT

j_gene: TRBJ2-3
abundance: .
v_gene: TRBV7-3
d_gene: TRBD1
CDR3aa: CASSSGQGTDTQYF
CDR3nt: TGTGCCAGCAGCTCCGGACAGGGCACAGATACGCAGTATTTT

j_gene: TRBJ2-1
abundance: .
v_gene: TRBV15
d_gene: TRBD1
CDR3aa: CATRTGGVGDEQFF
CDR3nt: TGTGCCACCAGAACAGGGGGCGTAGGGGATGAGCAGTTCTTC

j_gene: TRBJ2-7
abundance: .
v_gene: TRBV25-1
d_gene: .
CDR3aa: CASRGRYEQYF
CDR3nt: TGTGCCAGCCGCGGCCGATACGAGCAGTACTTC

j_gene: TRBJ2-2
abundance: .
v_gene: TRBV19
d_gene: .
CDR3aa: CASSIGTAGTGELFF
CDR3nt: TGTGCCAGTAGTATAGGGACTGCGGGGACCGGGGAGCTGTTTTTT

j_gene: TRBJ1-1
abundance: .
v_gene: TRBV30
d_gene: .
CDR3aa: CAWSLEGMNTEAFF
CDR3nt: TGTGCCTGGAGTTTGGAGGGCATGAACACTGAAGCTTTCTTT

j_gene: TRBJ1-3
abundance: .
v_gene: TRBV30
d_gene: .
CDR3aa: CAWSLRSGNTIYF
CDR3nt: TGTGCCTGGAGTCTTCGGTCTGGAAACACCATATATTTT